These 17 T cell receptor beta chains were sequenced from one sample in a study of OX40 agonist ivuxolimab in advanced cancers. Using immunoSEQ multiplex PCR, the repertoire was profiled, and TCRdb retains in-frame clones only, with some absent. This sample has about 35,000 clones; 65% to 75% occur once, and the top ten carry roughly 19%. Sequenced here: CD4+ or CD8+ T cells sorted from blood, sampled in a trial of the OX40 agonist ivuxolimab. The receptors derive from an adult with an advanced solid tumor such as melanoma, head and neck, liver or kidney cancer.

V gene TRBV6-5 combines with J gene TRBJ1-2; 9 bases are a match to TRBD1. V was clipped by 2 bases and J by 11 bases; unmatched bases: 3. This CDR3 has 12 residues. Germline V CDR1 and CDR2: MNHEY, SVGAGI. As DNA, the CDR3 is TGTGCCAGCAGTTACACGGACAGGGGATACACCTTC. Translated, it gives CASSYTDRGYTF.

This rearrangement joins TRBV6-5 to TRBJ2-5; 8 bases are a match to TRBD1. J lost 6 bases, V lost 6 bases, and 9 bases had no gene match. CDR3 length: 14 residues. Germline lookup yields CDR1 MNHEY and CDR2 SVGAGI. Here the CDR3 DNA reads TGTGCCAGCAGACCCGACAGGGGCAGGCAGACCCAGTACTTC. This codes for CASRPDRGRQTQYF.

V usage is TRBV7-2 and J usage is TRBJ2-3; 7 bases are a match to TRBD2. Trimming cost V 5 bases and J 3 bases; bases outside gene matches: 11. Germline-derived CDR1 and CDR2 are SGHTA and FQGNSA. This CDR3 is built from 16 residues. The CDR3 loop reads CASSPRRGGGTDTQYF. CDR3 sequence (DNA): TGTGCCAGCAGCCCTAGACGTGGGGGGGGAACAGATACGCAGTATTTT.

The chain employs TRBV10-3 and TRBJ2-1; TRBD2 aligns across 13 bases. The CDR3 covers 15 residues. CDR1 is ENHRY and CDR2 is SYGVKD in the germline V gene. Losses at the gene ends were 4 bases for V and 4 bases for J; bases not matched to a gene: 1. CDR3 nucleotides: TGTGCCATCAGTGGGACTAGCGGGGGTTACAATGAGCAGTTCTTC. The encoded protein is CAISGTSGGYNEQFF.

The gene calls are TRBV19 and TRBJ2-3, with 8 nucleotides matching TRBD1. Looked up from germline, CDR1 is LNHDA and CDR2 is SQIVND (reference sequence). This CDR3 is 16 amino acids long. J gave up 2 bases and V 6 bases, and 10 bases lay outside the gene matches. The CDR3 spells CASRPFQGALTDTQYF. CDR3 DNA: TGTGCCAGTAGACCCTTTCAGGGGGCCCTCACAGATACGCAGTATTTT.

Only a few counts were recorded for this clone. The chain couples TRBV2 to TRBJ1-2, with D possibly TRBD1 on 5 matching bases. Looked up from germline, CDR1 is SNHLY and CDR2 is FYNNEI. The CDR3 loop spans 14 amino acids. V dropped 2 bases and J dropped 7 bases, with 14 bases sitting between them. CDR3 bases: TGTGCCAGCAGTGAAAGGGAAGGGGCGATTGGCTACACCTTC. The encoded protein is CASSEREGAIGYTF.

This chain joins TRBV27 and TRBJ2-5, with D unclear. V was shortened by 5 bases and J by 11 bases, with 27 bases between the two germline ends. The CDR3 contains 16 residues. Germline loops: CDR1 MNHEY, CDR2 SMNVEV (reference sequence). This chain's CDR3 is CASSPRAAPVFSEQYF. For the CDR3, the DNA is TGTGCCAGCAGTCCCCGGGCAGCGCCCGTTTTTTCGGAGCAGTACTTC.

The rearrangement links TRBV14 to TRBJ2-1, with no clear D. The germline V and J ends were trimmed by 5 bases and 3 bases, with 11 bases remaining between them. The V gene's germline CDR1 is SGHDN and CDR2 FVKESK. The CDR3 totals 14 residues. The CDR3 spells CASSSTGRYNEQFF. CDR3 nucleotides: TGTGCCAGCAGCTCAACCGGGCGCTACAATGAGCAGTTCTTC.

The DNA for the CDR3 is TGTGCCAGCAGCTTGGCCGGCAGGGGGCCAGTCTATGGCTACACCTTC. Amino acid sequence: CASSLAGRGPVYGYTF. This chain links TRBV5-6 with TRBJ1-2; 8 nucleotides align to TRBD1. CDR1 SGHDT and CDR2 YYEEEE come from the germline V gene. J lost 4 bases, V lost 0 bases, and 8 bases had no gene match. The CDR3 runs 16 residues. Full variable domain (rest looked up from reference TRBV5-6 and TRBJ1-2): DAGVTQSPTHLIKTRGQQVTLRCSPKSGHDTVSWYQQALGQGPQFIFQYYEEEERQRGNFPDRFSGHQFPNYSSELNVNALLLGDSALYLCASSLAGRGPVYGYTFGSGTRLTVV.

This chain connects TRBV27 to TRBJ1-2; possible D gene TRBD1, 5 bases. CDR3 length: 16 residues. V was clipped by 1 base and J by 8 bases, with 20 bases between them. The germline V gene encodes CDR1 MNHEY and CDR2 SMNVEV (reference sequence). CDR3 protein: CASSLWGTQAGGGYTF. The CDR3 DNA reads as TGTGCCAGCAGTTTATGGGGGACGCAGGCCGGAGGAGGCTACACCTTC.

By sample fraction, this clone is medium-sized (0.01 to 0.1%). The CDR3 sequence: CAWGQASYEQYF. DNA for the CDR3: TGTGCCTGGGGACAGGCCTCCTACGAGCAGTACTTC. This chain joins TRBV30 and TRBJ2-7, with TRBD1 matching over 7 bases. The CDR3 covers 12 residues. The junction had 1 base not matched to a gene; V was cut back by 5 bases and J by 0 bases. Looked up from germline, CDR1 is GTSNPN and CDR2 is SVGIG (reference sequence). The complete variable domain, with remaining parts taken from reference TRBV30 and TRBJ2-7, reads SQTIHQWPATLVQPVGSPLSLECTVEGTSNPNLYWYRQAAGRGLQLLFYSVGIGQISSEVPQNLSASRPQDRQFILSSKKLLLSDSGFYLCAWGQASYEQYFGPGTRLTVT.

The V gene is TRBV6-5, the J gene TRBJ1-6; no firm D call. Germline assignment: CDR1 MNHEY and CDR2 SVGAGI. V was clipped by 4 bases and J by 9 bases, with 13 bases between them. CDR3 length: 14 amino acids. DNA for the CDR3: TGTGCCAGCAGTTCCGGGAGGGAGGGTTCACCCCTCCACTTT. Encoded protein: CASSSGREGSPLHF.

V usage is TRBV7-9 and J usage is TRBJ2-7; D is perhaps TRBD2 (6 bases). The CDR3 loop spans 14 amino acids. Germline V gene lookup returns CDR1 SEHNR and CDR2 FQNEAQ (reference sequence). The V and J ends lost 5 bases and 2 bases respectively, with 13 bases between them. The CDR3 coding sequence is TGTGCCAGCAGCCCCCCGGGAGAGGCCTACGAGCAGTACTTC. The encoded protein is CASSPPGEAYEQYF.

The rearrangement uses TRBV6-1 and TRBJ2-5, with a weak D call TRBD2 (5 bases). The V gene's germline CDR1 is MNHNS and CDR2 SASEGT. The CDR3 runs 14 residues. The ends were cut back, 6 bases at V and 2 bases at J, with 13 bases in the middle. The CDR3 region has the DNA TGTGCCAGCAGGGCCCTAGCCTCTCAAGAGACCCAGTACTTC. Translation: CASRALASQETQYF.

The chain uses TRBV27 and TRBJ2-7; D gene uncertain. CDR1 and CDR2 from the germline V gene are MNHEY and SMNVEV (reference sequence). The CDR3 spans 14 residues. Trimming pared 1 base from V and 1 base from J, leaving 8 bases between. The CDR3 sequence: CASSLFGPSYEQYF. In DNA form, the CDR3 reads TGTGCCAGCAGTTTATTTGGCCCTTCCTACGAGCAGTACTTC.

This rearrangement joins TRBV30 to TRBJ1-2, with 7 bases identical to TRBD1. This CDR3 comprises 11 residues. The ends lost 8 bases at V and 7 bases at J; junction bases unmatched: 7. Germline assignment: CDR1 GTSNPN and CDR2 SVGIG (reference sequence). The CDR3 nucleotides are TGTGCCCAGAGACAGGGACCTGGCTACACCTTC. Amino acid sequence: CAQRQGPGYTF.

This clone was seen once. The chain is built from TRBV28 and TRBJ1-2, with 7 bases that match TRBD1. Germline V gene lookup returns CDR1 MDHEN and CDR2 SYDVKM. There are 12 residues in the CDR3. The trim removed 5 bases at V and 8 bases at J, leaving 5 bases unmatched. CDR3 nucleotide sequence: TGTGCCAGCAGTGGGACAGACCGGGGCTACACCTTC. Its translation: CASSGTDRGYTF.